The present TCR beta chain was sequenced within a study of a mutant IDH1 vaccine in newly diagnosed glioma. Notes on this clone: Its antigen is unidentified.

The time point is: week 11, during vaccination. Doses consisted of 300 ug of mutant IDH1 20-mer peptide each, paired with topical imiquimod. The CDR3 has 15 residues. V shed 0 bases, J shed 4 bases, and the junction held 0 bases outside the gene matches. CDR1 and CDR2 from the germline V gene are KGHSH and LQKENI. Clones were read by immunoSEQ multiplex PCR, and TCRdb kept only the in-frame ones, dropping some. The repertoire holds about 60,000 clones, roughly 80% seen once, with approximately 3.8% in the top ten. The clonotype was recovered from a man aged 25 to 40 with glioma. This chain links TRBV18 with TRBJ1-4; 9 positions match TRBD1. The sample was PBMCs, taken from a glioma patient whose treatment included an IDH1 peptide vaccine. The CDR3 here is CASSPPGQGNEKLFF. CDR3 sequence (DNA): TGTGCCAGCTCACCACCGGGACAGGGTAATGAAAAACTGTTTTTT.